This T cell receptor (beta chain) was retrieved from a study of blood T cell repertoires in COVID-19. In the study overall: Whether acute or convalescent, the COVID-19 samples came from the United States, Italy and Spain. PBMCs, B-cell-depleted T cells, or T cells provided the cDNA or gDNA that made up the material.

Under the authors' procedure: Amplified reference gene primers provided the basis for estimating nucleated cell counts. Profiling relied on immunoSEQ multiplex PCR, and the TCRdb table lists in-frame clones only, not all of them. V, J and clone size are those of that table, while D and trimming were read from the DNA. This sample yields 250,000 or so clones, of which roughly nine tenths are seen a single time; 4% to 5% belongs to the top ten. This clone was recorded once. Per germline, CDR1 KGHDR and CDR2 SFDVKD. V gave up 2 bases and J gave up 4 bases; unmatched junction bases: 7. CDR3 size: 16 residues.

This receptor was identified in a woman aged 40 to 49 who had recovered from COVID-19. The sequencing sample was made of peripheral blood. This chain links TRBV24-1 with TRBJ2-1; 7 positions match TRBD1. The CDR3 DNA reads as TGTGCCACCAGTGATTCCGGGACAGCAATTTACAATGAGCAGTTCTTC. This encodes CATSDSGTAIYNEQFF.